The entry below gives a single T cell receptor (beta chain) sequence along with its context. Its matching antigen is unknown. V was trimmed by 4 bases and J by 3 bases, leaving 16 bases between them. The CDR3 sequence is 15 residues long. The germline gives CDR1 SNHLY, CDR2 FYNNEI. PCR employed 60 Vbeta and 13 Jbeta primers. Some clones are missing from TCRdb's copy, which holds only in-frame ones; the method was immunoSEQ multiplex PCR. The sample includes roughly 180,000 clones, roughly 88% of them seen just once. The sample originates from a study of cytomegalovirus exposure and HLA in healthy donors. Notes on the study in general: In presence/absence analyses, roughly uniform sequencing depth across donors was assumed. It was shown in a later analysis that HLA-associated TCR beta chains were more clonally expanded than other, equally common chains.

The origin of this receptor is a man younger than 30 in good health and CMV-seropositive. The chain joins TRBV2 to TRBJ2-7, with D unresolved. The sample was PBMCs. The CDR3 region has the DNA TGTGCCAGCAGTGTTCGGGTGCTAGGTGGCTACGAGCAGTACTTC. Amino acids: CASSVRVLGGYEQYF. Full variable domain (missing parts from reference TRBV2 and TRBJ2-7): EPEVTQTPSHQVTQMGQEVILRCVPISNHLYFYWYRQILGQKVEFLVSFYNNEISEKSEIFDDQFSVERPDGSNFTLKIRSTKLEDSAMYFCASSVRVLGGYEQYFGPGTRLTVT.